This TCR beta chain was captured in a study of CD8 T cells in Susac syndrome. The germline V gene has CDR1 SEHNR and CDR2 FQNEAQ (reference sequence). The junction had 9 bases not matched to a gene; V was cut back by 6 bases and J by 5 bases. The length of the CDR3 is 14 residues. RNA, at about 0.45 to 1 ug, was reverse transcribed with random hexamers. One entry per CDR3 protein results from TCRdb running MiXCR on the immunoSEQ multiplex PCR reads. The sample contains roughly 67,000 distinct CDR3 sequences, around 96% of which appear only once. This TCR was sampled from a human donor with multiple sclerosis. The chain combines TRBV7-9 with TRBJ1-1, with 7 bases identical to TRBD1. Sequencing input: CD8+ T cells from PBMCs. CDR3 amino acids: CASRRQGRVTEAFF. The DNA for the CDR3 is TGTGCCAGCAGACGACAGGGAAGAGTGACTGAAGCTTTCTTT.